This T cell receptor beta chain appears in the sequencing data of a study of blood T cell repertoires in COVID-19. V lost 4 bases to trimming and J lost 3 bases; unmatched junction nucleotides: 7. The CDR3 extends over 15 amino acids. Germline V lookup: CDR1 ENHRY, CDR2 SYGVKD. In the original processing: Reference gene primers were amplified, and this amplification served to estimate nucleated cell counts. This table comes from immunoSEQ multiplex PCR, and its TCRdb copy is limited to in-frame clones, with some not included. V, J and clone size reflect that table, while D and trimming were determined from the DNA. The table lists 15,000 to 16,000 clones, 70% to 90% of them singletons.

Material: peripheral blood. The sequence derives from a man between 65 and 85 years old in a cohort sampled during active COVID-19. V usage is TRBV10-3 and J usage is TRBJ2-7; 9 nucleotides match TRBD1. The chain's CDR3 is CAISGSGTGIYEQYF. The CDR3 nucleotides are TGTGCCATCAGTGGATCCGGGACAGGGATCTACGAGCAGTACTTC.